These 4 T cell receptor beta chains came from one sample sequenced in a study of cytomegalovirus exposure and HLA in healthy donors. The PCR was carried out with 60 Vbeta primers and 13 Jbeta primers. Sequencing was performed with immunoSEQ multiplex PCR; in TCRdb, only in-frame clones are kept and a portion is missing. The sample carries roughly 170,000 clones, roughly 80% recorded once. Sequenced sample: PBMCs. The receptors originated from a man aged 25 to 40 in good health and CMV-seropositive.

CDR3 loop: CAWSVSGATNEKLFF. In nucleotides, the CDR3 is TGTGCCTGGAGTGTATCGGGGGCAACTAATGAAAAACTGTTTTTT. The V gene is TRBV30, the J gene TRBJ1-4; possible D gene TRBD1, 5 bases. This CDR3 is built from 15 residues. In germline, CDR1 is GTSNPN, CDR2 SVGIG (reference sequence). The germline V and J ends were trimmed by 0 bases and 0 bases, with 8 bases remaining between them.

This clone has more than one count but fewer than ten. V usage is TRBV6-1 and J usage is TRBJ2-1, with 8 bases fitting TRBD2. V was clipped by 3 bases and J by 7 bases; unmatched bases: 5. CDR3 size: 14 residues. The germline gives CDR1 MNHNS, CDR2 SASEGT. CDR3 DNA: TGTGCCAGCAGTGATACCTTAGCGGGGAATGAGCAGTTCTTC. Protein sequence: CASSDTLAGNEQFF.

The CDR3 DNA is TGCAGTGCCCTGGGCCTCTATGGCTACACCTTC. Residues: CSALGLYGYTF. V usage is TRBV20-1 and J usage is TRBJ1-2; the D is unclear. Germline V gives CDR1 DFQATT, CDR2 SNEGSKA (reference sequence). The CDR3 is made up of 11 amino acids. V lost 6 bases and J lost 4, with 9 bases in between.

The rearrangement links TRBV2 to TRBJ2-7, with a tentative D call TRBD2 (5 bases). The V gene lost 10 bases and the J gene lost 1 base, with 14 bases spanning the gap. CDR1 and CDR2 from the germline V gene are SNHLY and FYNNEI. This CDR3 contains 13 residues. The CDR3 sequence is CATGERGSYEQYF. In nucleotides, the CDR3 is TGTGCCACTGGGGAGCGTGGGTCCTACGAGCAGTACTTC.